This note documents a single TCR beta chain sequence. The table lists this clone with a count of one. What this receptor recognizes is not known. No base-level quality is on record; no much larger clone is a single base apart. One collaborating source in Seattle enrolled patients while the patients were actively infected and followed the patients over time throughout the course of disease. Collaborating institutions collected whole blood in K2EDTA tubes following their own protocols. For TCRbeta analysis, collaborators shipped samples in one of three forms: frozen whole blood, isolated PBMCs, or DNA extracted from either of those sample types. The sample is drawn from a study of blood T cell repertoires in COVID-19 (dated by TCRdb to about 2020). Background for the entire study: The collaborator samples originated in the United States, Italy and Spain and spanned the acute and convalescent phases of COVID-19. HLA class I and class II types, where available, came from metadata supplied by the sample provider rather than from assay-based typing. The sample metadata nearly always contained a de-identified subject ID, COVID-19 status, age in years and sex. The material from the prospective study consisted of cDNA or gDNA derived from T cells, B-cell-depleted T cells, or PBMCs. The repertoires were released in a freely available public database meant as a resource for research on the immune response to SARS-CoV-2. The dataset comprised deeply sampled blood TCRbeta repertoires from subjects exposed to, actively infected with, or recovered from COVID-19. Samples came from the ongoing ImmuneRACE study (first 160 participants) plus 1,254 subjects from 6 global collaborators.

What the study reported, not specific to this receptor: The amount of clinical and demographic metadata varied by source and participant and was provided uncurated.

The immunoSEQ Assay, a bias-controlled multiplex PCR, was used to amplify TCRbeta CDR3 regions from genomic DNA. The source study handled its data this way. Nucleated cell counts per sample were estimated from amplification of reference gene primers within the assay. To quantify the absolute abundance of each unique TCRbeta CDR3 rearrangement, sequence reads were collapsed and filtered. For each sample, productive Simpson clonality was calculated by taking the square root of Simpson's diversity index across productive rearrangements. TCRdb stores this immuneACCESS table with in-frame sequences only. Part of the clones is absent; in the studies checked, under half of the shortfall reflects unresolved V genes, and no reason is known for the rest. V, J and clone size are taken as reported in that table, and D and trimming were inferred from the DNA itself. In all, the sample holds roughly 300,000 clones, and 90% of those were seen once. The ten most abundant clones make up about 7% of the sample.

Its CDR3 holds 13 amino acids, cysteine through phenylalanine. CDR3 DNA only is kept here, 39 bases in frame from base 1. V is clipped by 3 bases and J by 8 bases, and the sequence between their germline boundaries is 11 bases long. The clonotype was recovered from a woman in her thirties with COVID-19, enrolled during active disease. The sequenced sample consisted of peripheral blood. The V and J segments used are TRBV12-3 or TRBV12-4 and TRBJ2-1, with TRBD2 perhaps the D gene, on 6 matching bases. The bases are TGTGCCAGCAGTTTGGGAGTAGCGGATGAGCAGTTCTTC. It encodes CASSLGVADEQFF.